One sample yielded the 2 T cell receptor beta chains listed below, sequenced in a study of CD8+ T cells in alopecia areata. Extracted from the samples, RNA was reverse transcribed into cDNA to serve as the sequencing template. Clones were sequenced by immunoSEQ multiplex PCR, and TCRdb holds only the in-frame ones, with some missing. The sample has around 34,000 clones; approximately 52% are singletons. Sequenced input: NKG2D-high CD8+ T cells sorted from blood. The receptors shown here come from a human donor with alopecia areata.

The V and J genes are TRBV7-9 and TRBJ1-1; no firm D call. There are 14 residues in the CDR3. Germline CDR1 SEHNR, CDR2 FQNEAQ (reference sequence). V lost 1 base and J 0 bases, leaving 6 bases between the germline ends. The CDR3 here is CASSLGRMNTEAFF. The CDR3 nucleotides read TGTGCCAGCAGCTTAGGCCGGATGAACACTGAAGCTTTCTTT.

A few counts support this clone. Other DNA sequences in this sample translate to the same CDR3. The chain is built from TRBV19 and TRBJ2-1, with no clear D. The germline V and J ends were trimmed by 1 base and 6 bases, with 4 bases remaining between them. The germline V gene encodes CDR1 LNHDA and CDR2 SQIVND (reference sequence). CDR3 length equals 12 residues. The CDR3 protein is CASSIGGNEQFF. As DNA, the CDR3 is TGTGCCAGTAGTATAGGGGGCAATGAGCAGTTCTTC.